A selection of T cell receptor beta chains follows, all from one sample in a study of cytomegalovirus exposure and HLA in healthy donors. Profiled with immunoSEQ multiplex PCR; TCRdb holds only in-frame clones, not every one. The sample carries 150,000 to 200,000 clones, 86% recorded once. Material: PBMCs. These receptors were obtained from a woman aged 18-30 years in good health and CMV-seronegative. Each CDR3 is given with its conserved first and last residue. The D gene is left open where the match is weak. Clone size is not always given. Where it is, it says once, few, many or a class for expanded clones.

J | size | length | V | D | CDR3 | DNA
TRBJ2-3 | . | 16 | TRBV5-1 | . | CASSPKQSASTDTQYF | TGCGCCAGCAGCCCGAAACAGTCCGCTAGCACAGATACGCAGTATTTT
TRBJ1-4 | . | 15 | TRBV30 | TRBD1 | CAWSPPGQGTEKLFF | TGTGCCTGGAGTCCCCCGGGACAGGGGACTGAAAAACTGTTTTTT
TRBJ1-1 | . | 15 | TRBV5-1 | TRBD1 | CASSVSGTGNTEAFF | TGCGCCAGCAGCGTCTCCGGGACAGGGAACACTGAAGCTTTCTTT
TRBJ2-1 | . | 17 | TRBV7-9 | TRBD2 | CASSLGLAGHGGNEQFF | TGTGCCAGCAGCTTAGGCCTAGCGGGACACGGGGGGAATGAGCAGTTCTTC
TRBJ1-6 | once | 15 | TRBV5-4 | TRBD1 | CASSSGGTGLIPLHF | TGTGCCAGCAGCTCGGGCGGGACAGGGCTAATCCCCCTCCACTTT
TRBJ1-5 | . | 15 | TRBV7-2 | . | CASSLEQTLNQPQHF | TGTGCCAGCAGCTTAGAACAGACGCTCAATCAGCCCCAGCATTTT
TRBJ2-1 | . | 18 | TRBV2 | TRBD2 | CASSDPTGLAGVVNEQFF | TGTGCCAGCAGTGATCCCACGGGGCTAGCGGGAGTGGTGAATGAGCAGTTCTTC
TRBJ2-1 | . | 15 | TRBV6-5 | TRBD1 | CASDKDRGLYNEQFF | TGTGCCAGTGACAAGGACAGGGGGCTTTACAATGAGCAGTTCTTC
TRBJ1-1 | . | 17 | TRBV10-3 | . | CAISEPIRRRGNTEAFF | TGTGCCATCAGTGAGCCGATCCGCAGGAGGGGGAACACTGAAGCTTTCTTT
TRBJ1-5 | . | 13 | TRBV5-1 | TRBD1 | CASSWGQDQPQHF | TGCGCCAGCAGCTGGGGACAGGACCAGCCCCAGCATTTT
TRBJ1-1 | . | 15 | TRBV18 | . | CASTRQKIMNTEAFF | TGTGCCAGCACCAGACAAAAAATCATGAACACTGAAGCTTTCTTT
TRBJ1-2 | . | 13 | TRBV19 | . | CASSIPRVGGYTF | TGTGCCAGTAGTATCCCCAGGGTGGGCGGCTACACCTTC
TRBJ2-3 | . | 14 | TRBV2 | . | CATAQAKGTDTQYF | TGTGCCACCGCGCAAGCTAAAGGCACAGATACGCAGTATTTT